The 7 T cell receptor beta chains reported below all come from one sample, sequenced in a study of a mutant IDH1 vaccine in newly diagnosed glioma. No antigen has been identified for these receptors. Libraries were prepared by immunoSEQ multiplex PCR; TCRdb keeps only in-frame clonotypes and omits some of them. The data show tens of thousands of clones, with 79% seen just once and about 8.2% held by the top ten. Time point denoted: week 11, during vaccination. Each dose of the vaccine consisted of 300 ug of mutant IDH1 20-mer peptide, with topical imiquimod. This specimen was PBMCs, taken from a glioma patient whose treatment included an IDH1 peptide vaccine. The receptors come from a man aged 40-49 years with glioma.

About this clone itself: A junction boundary mismatches the germline segment, possibly from a read error. The chain employs TRBV15 and TRBJ2-5; maybe TRBD2 (6 bases). This CDR3 is built from 14 residues. Germline assignment: CDR1 LNHNV and CDR2 YYDKDF (reference sequence). CDR3 coding DNA: TGTGCCACCAGCGGAGAACTAGCAGGGGAGACCCAGTACTTC. Translating it yields CATSGELAGETQYF. Looking up the rest from reference TRBV15 and TRBJ2-5 gives the full variable domain: DAMVIQNPRYQVTQFGKPVTLSCSQTLNHNVMYWYQQKSSQAPKLLFHYYDKDFNNEADTPDNFQSRRPNTSFCFLDIRSPGLGDTAMYLCATSGELAGETQYFGPGTRLLVL.

This chain connects TRBV19 to TRBJ2-3, with TRBD2 matching over 7 bases. The CDR3 covers 17 residues. Per germline, CDR1 LNHDA and CDR2 SQIVND (reference sequence). V lost 3 bases, J lost 4 bases, and 13 bases stayed unmatched. Here the CDR3 reads CASSIAFGRPWADTQYF. In DNA, the CDR3 is TGTGCCAGTAGTATCGCGTTCGGGAGGCCATGGGCAGATACGCAGTATTTT. The full variable domain, in which reference TRBV19 and TRBJ2-3 provide the parts outside the CDR3, is DGGITQSPKYLFRKEGQNVTLSCEQNLNHDAMYWYRQDPGQGLRLIYYSQIVNDFQKGDIAEGYSVSREKKESFPLTVTSAQKNPTAFYLCASSIAFGRPWADTQYFGPGTRLTVL.

The genes are TRBV29-1 and TRBJ1-2, with D perhaps TRBD1 (5 bases). With 6 bases removed from V and 8 bases from J, the gap between germline ends came to 19 bases. Germline assignment: CDR1 SQVTM and CDR2 ANQGSEA. CDR3 length: 13 residues. CDR3 DNA sequence: TGCAGCGTCCCCGGGCTGGGGGGAGGAGGCTACACCTTC. Protein product: CSVPGLGGGGYTF.

The genes are TRBV10-2 and TRBJ2-7; tentatively, D is TRBD1 (5 bases). CDR3 length equals 13 residues. Trimming shortened V by 8 bases and J by 3 bases, and 14 bases separated the two germline ends. Germline V gene lookup returns CDR1 WSHSY and CDR2 SAAADI. The CDR3 is CASGQGSVYEQYV. The DNA of the CDR3 is TGCGCCAGCGGGCAGGGCAGTGTCTACGAGCAGTACGTC.

CDR3 DNA sequence: TGTGCCAGCTCACCAGTTTCCAGCGGGGGGGGCAGCTCCTACGAGCAGTACGTC. It translates to CASSPVSSGGGSSYEQYV. V gene TRBV18 combines with J gene TRBJ2-7, with 10 bases identical to TRBD2. The CDR3 totals 18 residues. J gave up 0 bases and V 2 bases, and 10 bases lay outside the gene matches. Germline V gene data show CDR1 as KGHSH and CDR2 as LQKENI.

The V gene is TRBV11-3, the J gene TRBJ2-5; weak D call: TRBD2 (7 bases). Trimming left V 5 bases short and J 2 bases short, with 15 bases between. The CDR3 is 15 amino acids. CDR1 is SGHNT, CDR2 YENEEA, per germline. The CDR3 reads CASSPEGGRQETQYF. As DNA, the CDR3 is TGTGCCAGCAGCCCAGAGGGGGGGAGGCAAGAGACCCAGTACTTC.

The rearrangement links TRBV28 to TRBJ2-2; possibly TRBD2 for D (6 bases). The germline V gene has CDR1 MDHEN and CDR2 SYDVKM. Trimming stripped 6 bases from V and 7 bases from J, with 18 bases between. The CDR3 has 15 amino acids. In DNA form, the CDR3 reads TGTGCCAGCAGCTCTTCGGGAGAGGGTGTCGGGGAGCTGTTTTTT. Amino acids: CASSSSGEGVGELFF.